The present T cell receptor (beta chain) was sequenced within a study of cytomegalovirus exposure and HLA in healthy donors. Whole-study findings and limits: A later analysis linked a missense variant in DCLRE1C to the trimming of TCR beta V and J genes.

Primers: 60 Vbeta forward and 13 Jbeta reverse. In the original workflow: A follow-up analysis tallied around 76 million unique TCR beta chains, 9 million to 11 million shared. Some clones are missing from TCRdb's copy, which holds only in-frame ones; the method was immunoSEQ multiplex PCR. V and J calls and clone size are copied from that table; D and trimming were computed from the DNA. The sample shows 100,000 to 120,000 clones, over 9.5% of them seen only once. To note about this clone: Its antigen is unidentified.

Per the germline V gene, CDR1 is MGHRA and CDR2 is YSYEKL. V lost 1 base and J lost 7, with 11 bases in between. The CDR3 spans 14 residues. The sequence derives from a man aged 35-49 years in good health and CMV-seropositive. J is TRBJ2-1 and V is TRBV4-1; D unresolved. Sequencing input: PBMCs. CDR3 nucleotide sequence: TGCGCCAGCAGCCAAGGACTCAGAGGAAATGAGCAGTTCTTC. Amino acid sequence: CASSQGLRGNEQFF.